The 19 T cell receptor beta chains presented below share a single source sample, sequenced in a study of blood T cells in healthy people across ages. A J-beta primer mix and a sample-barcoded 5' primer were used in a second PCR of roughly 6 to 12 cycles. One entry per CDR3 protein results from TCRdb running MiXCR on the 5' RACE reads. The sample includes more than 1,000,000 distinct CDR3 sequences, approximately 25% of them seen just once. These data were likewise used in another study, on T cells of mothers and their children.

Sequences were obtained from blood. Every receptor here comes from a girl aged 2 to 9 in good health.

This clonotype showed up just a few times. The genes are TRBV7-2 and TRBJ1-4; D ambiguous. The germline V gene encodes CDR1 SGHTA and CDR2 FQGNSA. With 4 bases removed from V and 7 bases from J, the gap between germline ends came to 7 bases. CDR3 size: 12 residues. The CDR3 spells CASSSAAEKLFF. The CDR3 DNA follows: TGTGCCAGCAGCTCTGCTGCTGAAAAACTGTTTTTT.

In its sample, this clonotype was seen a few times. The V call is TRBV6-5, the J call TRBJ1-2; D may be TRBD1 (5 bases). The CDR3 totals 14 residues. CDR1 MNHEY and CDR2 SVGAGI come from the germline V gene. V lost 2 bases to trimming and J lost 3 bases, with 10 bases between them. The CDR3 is CASSYGVRDYGYTF. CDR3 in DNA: TGTGCCAGCAGTTACGGGGTCAGGGACTATGGCTACACCTTC.

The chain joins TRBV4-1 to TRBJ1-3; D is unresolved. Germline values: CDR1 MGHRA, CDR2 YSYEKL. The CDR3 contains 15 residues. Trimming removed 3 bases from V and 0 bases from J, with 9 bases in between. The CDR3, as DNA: TGCGCCAGCAGCCAGGAGCCGGGCTCTGGAAACACCATATATTTT. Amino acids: CASSQEPGSGNTIYF.

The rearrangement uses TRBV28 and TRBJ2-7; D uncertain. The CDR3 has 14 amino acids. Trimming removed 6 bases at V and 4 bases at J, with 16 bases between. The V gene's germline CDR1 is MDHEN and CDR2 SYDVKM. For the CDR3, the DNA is TGTGCCAGCAGCACTGACTTCCGCGAGTACGAGCAGTACTTC. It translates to CASSTDFREYEQYF. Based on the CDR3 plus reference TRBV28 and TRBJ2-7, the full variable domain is DVKVTQSSRYLVKRTGEKVFLECVQDMDHENMFWYRQDPGLGLRLIYFSYDVKMKEKGDIPEGYSVSREKKERFSLILESASTNQTSMYLCASSTDFREYEQYFGPGTRLTVT.

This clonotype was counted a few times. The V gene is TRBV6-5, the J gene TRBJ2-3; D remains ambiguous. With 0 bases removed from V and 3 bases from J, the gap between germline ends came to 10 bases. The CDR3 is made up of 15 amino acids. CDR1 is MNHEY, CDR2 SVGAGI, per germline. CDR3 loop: CASSYSGYFTDTQYF. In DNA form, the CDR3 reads TGTGCCAGCAGTTACTCGGGGTATTTTACAGATACGCAGTATTTT.

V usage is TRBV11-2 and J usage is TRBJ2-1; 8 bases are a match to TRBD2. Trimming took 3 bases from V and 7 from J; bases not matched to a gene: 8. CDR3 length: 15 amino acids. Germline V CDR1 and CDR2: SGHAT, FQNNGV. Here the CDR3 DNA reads TGTGCCAGCAGCTTCACTAGCGGTCCGGGGAATGAGCAGTTCTTC. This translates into CASSFTSGPGNEQFF.

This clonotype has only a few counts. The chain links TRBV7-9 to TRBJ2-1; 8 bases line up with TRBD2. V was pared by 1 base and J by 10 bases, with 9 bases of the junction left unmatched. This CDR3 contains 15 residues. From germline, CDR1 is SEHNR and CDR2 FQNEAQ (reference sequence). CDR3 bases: TGTGCCAGCAGCTTAGATGGACTAGCAGTCAGGGAGCAGTTCTTC. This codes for CASSLDGLAVREQFF.

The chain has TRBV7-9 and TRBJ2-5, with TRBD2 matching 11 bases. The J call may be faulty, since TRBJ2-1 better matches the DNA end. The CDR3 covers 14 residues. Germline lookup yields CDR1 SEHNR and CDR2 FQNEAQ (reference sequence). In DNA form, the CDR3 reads TGTGCCAGCAACCGACTAGCGGGGTCCGATGAGCAGTTCTTC. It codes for CASNRLAGSDEQFF.

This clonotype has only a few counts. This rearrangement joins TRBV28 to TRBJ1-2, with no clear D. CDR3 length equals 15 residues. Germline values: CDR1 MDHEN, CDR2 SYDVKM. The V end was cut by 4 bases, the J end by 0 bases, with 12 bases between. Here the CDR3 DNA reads TGTGCCAGCAGTTCCCCGACCGAAGCTAACTATGGCTACACCTTC. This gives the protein CASSSPTEANYGYTF.

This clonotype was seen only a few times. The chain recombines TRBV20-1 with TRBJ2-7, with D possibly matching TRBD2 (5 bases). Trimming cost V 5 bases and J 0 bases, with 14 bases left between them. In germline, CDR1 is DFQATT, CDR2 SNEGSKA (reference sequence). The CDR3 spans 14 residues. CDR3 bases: TGCAGTGCTGGAGGTGATGTGGTCTCCTACGAGCAGTACTTC. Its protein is CSAGGDVVSYEQYF.

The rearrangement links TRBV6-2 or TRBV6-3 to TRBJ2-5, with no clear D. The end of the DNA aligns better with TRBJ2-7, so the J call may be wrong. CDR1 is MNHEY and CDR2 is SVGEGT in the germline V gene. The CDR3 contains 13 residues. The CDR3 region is CASSFESPYEQYF. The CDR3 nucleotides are TGTGCCAGCAGTTTCGAGTCTCCCTACGAGCAGTACTTC.

CDR3 nucleotides: TGTGCCAGCAGCCGCATAACTAGCGGAGGGGCCTACGAGCAGTACTTC. It yields the protein CASSRITSGGAYEQYF. The rearrangement uses TRBV3-1 and TRBJ2-5, with 8 bases matching TRBD2. The DNA end is more similar to TRBJ2-7, so the J call may be wrong. Germline assignment: CDR1 LGHDT and CDR2 YNNKEL (reference sequence). The CDR3 runs 16 residues.

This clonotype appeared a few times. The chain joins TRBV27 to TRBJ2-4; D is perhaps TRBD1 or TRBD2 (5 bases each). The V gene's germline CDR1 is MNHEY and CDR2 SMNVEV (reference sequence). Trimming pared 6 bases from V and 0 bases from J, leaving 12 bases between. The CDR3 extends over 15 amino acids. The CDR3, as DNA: TGTGCCAGCAGCGACGCCGGGACAGCCAAAAACATTCAGTACTTC. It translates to CASSDAGTAKNIQYF.

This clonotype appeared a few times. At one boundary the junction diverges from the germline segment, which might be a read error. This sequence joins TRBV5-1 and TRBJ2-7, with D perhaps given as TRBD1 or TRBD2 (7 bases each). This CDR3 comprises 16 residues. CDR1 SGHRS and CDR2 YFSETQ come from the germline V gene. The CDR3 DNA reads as TGCGCCAGCAGCTTACAAGCGGGACAGCCCACCTACGAGCAGTACTTT. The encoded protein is CASSLQAGQPTYEQYF.

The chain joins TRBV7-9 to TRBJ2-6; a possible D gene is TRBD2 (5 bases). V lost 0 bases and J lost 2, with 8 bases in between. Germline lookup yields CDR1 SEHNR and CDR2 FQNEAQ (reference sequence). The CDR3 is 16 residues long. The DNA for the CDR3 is TGTGCCAGCAGCTTAGCGATCGGGGCTGGGGCCAACGTCCTGACTTTC. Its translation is CASSLAIGAGANVLTF.

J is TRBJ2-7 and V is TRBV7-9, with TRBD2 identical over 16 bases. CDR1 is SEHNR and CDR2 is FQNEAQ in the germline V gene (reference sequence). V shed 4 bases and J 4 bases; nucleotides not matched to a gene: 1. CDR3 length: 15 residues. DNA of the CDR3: TGTGCCAGCAGCTCGGGACTAGCGGGAGGGTACGAGCAGTACTTC. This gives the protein CASSSGLAGGYEQYF.

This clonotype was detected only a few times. The CDR3, as DNA: TGTGCCAGCAGTCCAGAGGTGTACGAGCAGTACTTC. Its translation is CASSPEVYEQYF. The chain uses TRBV12-3 or TRBV12-4 and TRBJ2-7; no reliable D call. The CDR3 covers 12 residues. V shed 5 bases and J shed 4 bases, with 9 bases lying between them.

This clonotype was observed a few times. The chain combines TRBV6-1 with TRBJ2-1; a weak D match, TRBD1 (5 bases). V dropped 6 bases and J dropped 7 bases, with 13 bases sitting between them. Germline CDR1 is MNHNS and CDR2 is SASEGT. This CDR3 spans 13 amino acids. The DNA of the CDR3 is TGTGCCAGCAGGGAATCAGGGCGTAATGAGCAGTTCTTC. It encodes CASRESGRNEQFF.

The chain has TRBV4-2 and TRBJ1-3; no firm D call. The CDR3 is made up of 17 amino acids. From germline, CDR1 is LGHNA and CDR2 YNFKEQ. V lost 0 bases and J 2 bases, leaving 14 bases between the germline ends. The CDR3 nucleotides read TGTGCCAGCAGCCAAGAAGCGGTGAGATATCCTGGAAACACCATATATTTT. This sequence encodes CASSQEAVRYPGNTIYF.